In this sample, the clone carrying this T cell receptor beta chain turned up many times. The data originate from a study of T cells in Graves' hyperthyroidism and ophthalmopathy. Each 10 ml fresh peripheral blood draw supplied the PBMCs. The source material, RNA transcripts, was used to amplify TCR beta CDR3 regions. HTBI primers were used for first-round RT-PCR of the TCR CDR3. Using its own MiXCR run on the multiplex PCR reads, TCRdb lists one record per CDR3 protein. The sample shows 550,000 to 700,000 distinct CDR3 sequences, roughly 14% of them seen only once. The clonotype comes from a woman aged 40 to 55 with Graves' ophthalmopathy. The source material was blood.

For the CDR3, the DNA is TGTGCCAGCAGTTTGGGGCTAGCGGGGCGATGGAGCTCCTACGAGCAGTACTTC. This codes for CASSLGLAGRWSSYEQYF. The rearrangement links TRBV7-2 to TRBJ2-7; 9 bases align to TRBD2. Trimming cost V 6 bases and J 0 bases; bases outside gene matches: 15. CDR3 length: 18 amino acids. Germline V gene data show CDR1 as SGHTA and CDR2 as FQGNSA.